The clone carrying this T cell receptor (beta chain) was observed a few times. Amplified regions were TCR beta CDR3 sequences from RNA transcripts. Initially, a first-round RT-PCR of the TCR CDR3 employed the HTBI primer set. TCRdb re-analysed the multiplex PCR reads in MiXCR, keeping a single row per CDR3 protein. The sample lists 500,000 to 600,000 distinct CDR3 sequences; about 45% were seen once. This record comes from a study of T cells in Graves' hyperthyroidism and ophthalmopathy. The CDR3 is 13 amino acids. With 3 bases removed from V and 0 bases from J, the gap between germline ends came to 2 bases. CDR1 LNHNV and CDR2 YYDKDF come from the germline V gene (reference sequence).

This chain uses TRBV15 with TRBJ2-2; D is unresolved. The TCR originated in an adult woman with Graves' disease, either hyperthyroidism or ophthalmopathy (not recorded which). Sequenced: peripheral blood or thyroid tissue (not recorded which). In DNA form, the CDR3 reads TGTGCCACCAGCAGGCCGAACACCGGGGAGCTGTTTTTT. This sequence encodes CATSRPNTGELFF.